This T cell receptor beta chain was sequenced for a study of blood T cell repertoires in COVID-19. The wider study: The United States, Italy and Spain provided the acute and convalescent COVID-19 samples. T cells, B-cell-depleted T cells, or PBMCs supplied cDNA or gDNA.

A single count supports this clone. CDR3 size: 15 residues. Germline V gives CDR1 SNHLY, CDR2 FYNNEI. Trimming took off 4 bases at V and 0 bases at J, with 13 bases between the two ends. In the original analysis: Amplification of reference gene primers was used by the study to estimate nucleated cell counts. The repertoire was sequenced with immunoSEQ multiplex PCR; TCRdb's copy has only in-frame clones and lacks some. V and J calls and clone size are copied from that table; D and trimming were computed from the DNA. The sample has around 290,000 clones; 75% to 90% are singletons. The TCR sequence derives from a man aged 40-49 years with acute or convalescent COVID-19. Sequencing was done on a sample of peripheral blood. The chain couples TRBV2 to TRBJ2-7; a weak D match, TRBD2 (6 bases). The CDR3 DNA reads as TGTGCCAGCAGTGTAGGAGGGAGCCTCTCCTACGAGCAGTACTTC. Its translation is CASSVGGSLSYEQYF.